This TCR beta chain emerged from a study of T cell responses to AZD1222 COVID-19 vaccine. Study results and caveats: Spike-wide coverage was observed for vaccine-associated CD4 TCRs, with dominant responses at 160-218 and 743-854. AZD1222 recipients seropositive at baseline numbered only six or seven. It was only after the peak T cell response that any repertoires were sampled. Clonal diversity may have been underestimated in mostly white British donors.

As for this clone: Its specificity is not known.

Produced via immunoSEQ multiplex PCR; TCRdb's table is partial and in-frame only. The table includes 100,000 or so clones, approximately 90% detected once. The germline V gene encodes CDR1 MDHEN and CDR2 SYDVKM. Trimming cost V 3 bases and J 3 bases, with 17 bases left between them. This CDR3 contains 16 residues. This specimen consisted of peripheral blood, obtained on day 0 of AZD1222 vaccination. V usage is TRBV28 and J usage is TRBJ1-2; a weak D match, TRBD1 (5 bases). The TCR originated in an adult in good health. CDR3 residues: CASSFRIQGADYGYTF. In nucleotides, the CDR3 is TGTGCCAGCAGTTTTAGGATCCAGGGCGCTGACTATGGCTACACCTTC.